The rows below give T cell receptor beta chains drawn from one sample of a study of read filtering for tumor transcriptome and immune sequencing. TCRdb re-analysed the reads in MiXCR, keeping a single row per CDR3 protein. Of 85,000 or so distinct CDR3 sequences listed, 12% are singletons. Specimen: a population of CD138-negative cells sorted from bone marrow. Receptors were obtained from a donor aged 40 or older with multiple myeloma. The CDR3 runs from the conserved cysteine through the conserved F or W.

>TRBV12-3/TRBV12-4
CASSPGGGRAPGEQYF
>TRBV7-2
CASNPAGSSYNEQFF
>TRBV18
CASSHGTHQPQHF
>TRBV7-2
CASRNTDTQYF
>TRBV2
CASRRDGQVWTEAFF
>TRBV28
CASSLWDRGVPQHF
>TRBV28
CASSLFPGMHEQFF
>TRBV20-1
CSASGRSDTEAFF
>TRBV12-5
CASGPISGANVLTF
>TRBV20-1
CSARPSTGGGNTIYF
>TRBV29-1
CSGNRGRGTEAIF
>TRBV20-1
CSARETKSSYEQYF
>TRBV28
CASSTAGGSDTQYF
>TRBV7-3
CASSLWAGGPETQYF
>TRBV20-1
CSGLGDGDEQFF
>TRBV5-6
CASSGASGTDTQYF
>TRBV3-1
CASSLLEGGSAYNEQFF
>TRBV29-1
CSAPGLARNEQFF
>TRBV19
CASSIGLADYNEQFF
>TRBV29-1
CSVRDGSTYGYTF
>TRBV5-4
CASSSFSSGSSYNEQFF
>TRBV2
CASVVGTGDGYTF
>TRBV10-3
CAISEGLTNTEAFF
>TRBV6-5
CASSAGTGRYEQYF
>TRBV29-1
CSVARRGMQTQYF
>TRBV7-2
CASRPRTSGAYEQYF
>TRBV12-3/TRBV12-4
CASSASSLAGGRADTQYF
>TRBV30
CACRGQGHQPQHF
>TRBV14
CASSQVAMRTDTQYF
>TRBV6-1
CASSAGTASGANVLTF
>TRBV19
CASRTGGTYNEQFF
>TRBV5-1
CASSLVVGLSYNEQFF
>TRBV7-9
CASSSGQGSGNTIYF
>TRBV7-2
CASSQYRDGTDTQYF
>TRBV6-4
CASSAGTENTEAFF
>TRBV5-1
CASSLADLQGRETQYF
>TRBV27
CASSPRTGAYEQYF
>TRBV5-1
CASSVDTPNTEAFF
>TRBV4-2
CASSQRGEQYF
>TRBV5-1
CASSSQTGATHNEQFF
>TRBV21-1
CASSKALRPQQSYGYTF
>TRBV28
CASSRRPLGTGELFF
>TRBV20-1
CRDNRDIKRSGGNEQYF
>TRBV7-9
CASSPTDRIREQYF
>TRBV7-9
CASSSPRSDSTDTQYF
>TRBV30
CAWSESASGRFGELFF
>TRBV2
CASSEALLAGLRETQYF
>TRBV6-2/TRBV6-3
CASSRTSGAISSYNEQFF
>TRBV12-3/TRBV12-4
CASSFGASGSPVSEQYF
>TRBV20-1
CSAPQFGGRGGSYNEQFF
>TRBV28
CASKWGSNQPQHF
>TRBV5-1
CASSLEGSWGEKLFF